Shown below are 22 T cell receptor beta chains from a single sample sequenced in a study of blood T cell repertoires in COVID-19. The data were produced by immunoSEQ multiplex PCR, yet TCRdb's version contains in-frame clones alone and is incomplete. The sample includes about 36,000 clones, 90% seen only once; the top ten take more than 4%. Material: peripheral blood. Receptors were obtained from a human donor in a cohort sampled during active COVID-19.

This sequence joins TRBV29-1 and TRBJ2-1, with D perhaps TRBD1 (6 bases). This CDR3 comprises 16 residues. Germline CDR1 and CDR2: SQVTM and ANQGSEA. Trimming pared 7 bases from V and 3 bases from J, leaving 22 bases between. The CDR3 protein is CSAIEAGAVNYNEQFF. CDR3 in DNA: TGCAGCGCCATCGAGGCAGGGGCGGTAAACTACAATGAGCAGTTCTTC.

V usage is TRBV28 and J usage is TRBJ1-6, with D unclear. Trimming cost V 5 bases and J 1 base, with 12 bases left between them. The CDR3 has 16 residues. The germline V gene has CDR1 MDHEN and CDR2 SYDVKM. CDR3 residues: CASSREGFSYNSPLHF. As DNA, the CDR3 is TGTGCCAGCAGTCGGGAAGGGTTTTCCTATAATTCACCCCTCCACTTT.

J is TRBJ2-6 and V is TRBV7-9, with 8 bases fitting TRBD1. Germline-derived CDR1 and CDR2 are SEHNR and FQNEAQ (reference sequence). With V trimmed by 2 bases and J by 0 bases, 6 bases remained unmatched. The CDR3 extends over 18 amino acids. This CDR3 reads CASSLQGALSSGANVLTF. CDR3 DNA sequence: TGTGCCAGCAGCTTACAGGGGGCCTTGAGCTCTGGGGCCAACGTCCTGACTTTC.

The sample holds one count of this clone. The CDR3 is CASSPGLSGSPSTDTQYF. In DNA form, the CDR3 reads TGCGCCAGCAGCCCGGGGCTAAGCGGGAGCCCCAGCACAGATACGCAGTATTTT. The chain joins TRBV5-1 to TRBJ2-3, with TRBD2 matching 8 bases. The junction had 13 bases not matched to a gene; V was cut back by 4 bases and J by 0 bases. CDR3 length: 18 residues. Germline V gene lookup returns CDR1 SGHRS and CDR2 YFSETQ. The complete variable domain, with remaining parts taken from reference TRBV5-1 and TRBJ2-3, reads KAGVTQTPRYLIKTRGQQVTLSCSPISGHRSVSWYQQTPGQGLQFLFEYFSETQRNKGNFPGRFSGRQFSNSRSEMNVSTLELGDSALYLCASSPGLSGSPSTDTQYFGPGTRLTVL.

The V and J genes are TRBV5-1 and TRBJ1-1; weak D call: TRBD1 (6 bases). The CDR3 is 13 amino acids. Trimming shortened V by 5 bases and J by 7 bases, and 15 bases separated the two germline ends. CDR1 SGHRS and CDR2 YFSETQ come from the germline V gene. In nucleotides, the CDR3 is TGCGCCAGCAGGCTGGGGGCGGAAGGTGAAGCTTTCTTT. This sequence encodes CASRLGAEGEAFF.

The rearrangement joins TRBV7-2 to TRBJ2-2, with unresolved D. CDR3 length: 15 residues. Germline V gene data show CDR1 as SGHTA and CDR2 as FQGNSA. V lost 7 bases, J lost 0 bases, and 12 bases lay in between. The CDR3 DNA sequence: TGTGCCAGCATCTCAAGCCGGGCGAACACCGGGGAGCTGTTTTTT. It specifies CASISSRANTGELFF.

The V call is TRBV5-1, the J call TRBJ1-4, with D possibly being TRBD1 (6 bases). Germline loops: CDR1 SGHRS, CDR2 YFSETQ. Trimming left V 1 base short and J 5 bases short, with 9 bases between. The CDR3 runs to 14 residues. The CDR3 coding sequence is TGCGCCAGCAGCTTGACAGGGCGAAATGAAAAACTGTTTTTT. This translates into CASSLTGRNEKLFF.

The gene calls are TRBV5-4 and TRBJ2-4, with TRBD2 matching over 10 bases. This CDR3 comprises 17 residues. V was clipped by 4 bases and J by 6 bases; unmatched bases: 13. Germline loops: CDR1 SGHNT, CDR2 YYREEE (reference sequence). As DNA, the CDR3 is TGTGCCAGCAGCGCACCTAGCGGGGGCGCCCGGGGAAACATTCAGTACTTC. This gives the protein CASSAPSGGARGNIQYF.

The CDR3 sequence: CASSSSGRAFRTDTQYF. CDR3 coding DNA: TGTGCCAGCAGTAGTAGCGGGAGGGCCTTTCGCACAGATACGCAGTATTTT. The V gene is TRBV28, the J gene TRBJ2-3, with 11 bases lining up with TRBD2. V lost 5 bases to trimming and J lost 1 base; unmatched junction nucleotides: 8. CDR3 length: 17 residues. Germline-derived CDR1 and CDR2 are MDHEN and SYDVKM.

This sequence joins TRBV5-5 and TRBJ2-5, with D maybe TRBD2 (5 bases). V was cut by 0 bases and J by 6 bases, with 15 bases left in between. From germline, CDR1 is SGHKS and CDR2 YYEKEE (reference sequence). The CDR3 is 15 residues long. This CDR3 reads CASSLEPSSGKTQYF. For the CDR3, the DNA is TGTGCCAGCAGCTTGGAGCCGAGCTCCGGGAAGACCCAGTACTTC. Full variable domain (missing parts from reference TRBV5-5 and TRBJ2-5): DAGVTQSPTHLIKTRGQQVTLRCSPISGHKSVSWYQQVLGQGPQFIFQYYEKEERGRGNFPDRFSARQFPNYSSELNVNALLLGDSALYLCASSLEPSSGKTQYFGPGTRLLVL.

The rearrangement links TRBV28 to TRBJ1-1; 9 bases map to TRBD1. The V segment lost 6 bases and the J segment 6 bases; nucleotides outside the gene matches: 11. The CDR3 consists of 15 residues. CDR1 is MDHEN and CDR2 is SYDVKM in the germline V gene. CDR3 nucleotides: TGTGCCAGCAGAGTGACAGGGGGAAAAGCGCCTGAAGCTTTCTTT. It encodes CASRVTGGKAPEAFF.

With regard to this clone: One end of the junction is discordant with germline, which a read error may explain. This chain joins TRBV5-4 and TRBJ2-7, with 8 bases matching TRBD2. Germline loops: CDR1 SGHNT, CDR2 YYREEE (reference sequence). CDR3 length: 15 amino acids. The DNA of the CDR3 is TGTGCCAGCACCTTGCCCGGGACGGGGGGGTCCGAGCAGTACTTC. Translation gives CASTLPGTGGSEQYF.

This clone has a single count. The gene calls are TRBV2 and TRBJ2-4, with 8 bases lining up with TRBD2. In germline, CDR1 is SNHLY, CDR2 FYNNEI. This CDR3 region has 15 residues. J lost 0 bases, V lost 3 bases, and 1 base had no gene match. Written as DNA, the CDR3 is TGTGCCAGCAGTGAGCTAGCGGGAGCCAAAAACATTCAGTACTTC. It yields the protein CASSELAGAKNIQYF.

The rearrangement joins TRBV2 to TRBJ2-3, with 11 bases fitting TRBD1. Trimming cost V 7 bases and J 3 bases; bases outside gene matches: 3. CDR3 length: 14 residues. In germline, CDR1 is SNHLY, CDR2 FYNNEI. The CDR3 sequence: CASTRDRGTDTQYF. The CDR3 coding sequence is TGTGCCAGCACTCGGGACAGGGGGACAGATACGCAGTATTTT.

The rearrangement joins TRBV6-5 to TRBJ2-7; TRBD1 aligns across 8 bases. CDR1 MNHEY and CDR2 SVGAGI come from the germline V gene. The CDR3 has 15 residues. J was trimmed by 2 bases and V by 2 bases; bases with no gene match: 5. CDR3 sequence reads: CASSYGQGLTYEQYF. CDR3 sequence (DNA): TGTGCCAGCAGTTACGGACAGGGCCTGACCTACGAGCAGTACTTC.

This clone showed up just once. This rearrangement joins TRBV28 to TRBJ1-6; 7 bases fit TRBD1. CDR3 length: 15 amino acids. The germline V gene has CDR1 MDHEN and CDR2 SYDVKM. J lost 6 bases, V lost 7 bases, and 9 bases had no gene match. Here the CDR3 reads CASTLLGTVNSPLHF. CDR3 coding DNA: TGTGCCAGCACCCTCCTCGGGACAGTTAATTCACCCCTCCACTTT.

The chain is built from TRBV7-9 and TRBJ2-1; 8 positions agree with TRBD1. The J segment lost 5 bases and the V segment lost 8 bases, leaving 11 bases of the junction unmatched. CDR1 is SEHNR and CDR2 is FQNEAQ in the germline V gene (reference sequence). This CDR3 contains 15 residues. CDR3 nucleotides: TGTGCCAGCCTGCAGACAGGGGAGATGGACAATGAGCAGTTCTTC. It yields the protein CASLQTGEMDNEQFF.

V is TRBV27 and J is TRBJ2-7; D not certain. Germline CDR1 reads MNHEY; CDR2 reads SMNVEV (reference sequence). The CDR3 totals 13 residues. Trimming took off 8 bases at V and 5 bases at J, with 16 bases between the two ends. CDR3 sequence (DNA): TGTGCCAGCCACGACACGAACTCGGACGAGCAGTACTTC. It translates to CASHDTNSDEQYF.

The chain uses TRBV4-3 and TRBJ2-1; D gene ambiguous. Germline CDR1 and CDR2: LGHNA and YSLEER. The CDR3 spans 16 residues. Trimming removed 0 bases at V and 4 bases at J, with 13 bases between. CDR3 DNA: TGCGCCAGCAGCCAAGATCCCTCCACCGGTTACAATGAGCAGTTCTTC. It is translated as CASSQDPSTGYNEQFF.

This chain uses TRBV27 with TRBJ1-5; 10 bases are shared with TRBD1. J gave up 6 bases and V 6 bases, and 8 bases lay outside the gene matches. The CDR3 spans 15 residues. Germline lookup yields CDR1 MNHEY and CDR2 SMNVEV (reference sequence). This CDR3 reads CASSPDRGLGQPQHF. The CDR3 DNA is TGTGCCAGCAGCCCCGACAGGGGGCTCGGTCAGCCCCAGCATTTT.

V is TRBV9 and J is TRBJ2-1, with 14 bases lining up with TRBD2. Unmatched junction bases numbered 4, after V lost 5 bases and J lost 0 bases. This CDR3 is built from 17 residues. CDR1 is SGDLS, CDR2 YYNGEE, per germline. This CDR3 reads CASSRTSGGSSYNEQFF. CDR3 nucleotides: TGTGCCAGCAGTCGGACTAGCGGGGGGAGCTCCTACAATGAGCAGTTCTTC.

This chain joins TRBV28 and TRBJ2-7; no firm D call. Between the trimmed V and J ends, which lost 6 bases and 5 bases, there was a span of 17 bases. The CDR3 consists of 14 residues. The germline gives CDR1 MDHEN, CDR2 SYDVKM. The CDR3 region is CASSPDIFEDEQYF. CDR3 nucleotides: TGTGCCAGCAGCCCAGACATATTTGAAGACGAGCAGTACTTC.